This T cell receptor beta chain was documented in a study of identical twins (TCRdb year 2016). Regarding the study in general: To test whether fetal clonotypes persist, the study used deep sequencing on TCR alpha and beta repertoires from monozygotic twins, unrelated adults of various ages, and cord blood. To rule out contamination, replicate twin experiments were performed at different times with different library preparation protocols. Overall results and qualifications from the work: Compared with coincidental sharing between unrelated individuals, out-of-frame TCR alpha sequences shared between twins had an excess of sequences with low generation probability. In monozygotic twins, out-of-frame TCR alpha sharing was systematically underestimated by recombination models, although the models agreed with sharing between unrelated individuals. Abundant cord blood beta clonotypes carried fewer insertions; young adult naive repertoires showed a weaker similar trend, while memory repertoires showed none. Because the same donors could not be followed over many years, the conclusions relied on cross-sectional statistical analysis. In beta out-of-frame sequences, excess twin sharing was weaker, because having fewer shared sequences lowered the signal-to-noise ratio. Zero-insertion analyses could be partly confounded by invariant T cells such as MAIT and iNKT, although diverse VJ usage argued against such confounding for most clonotypes.

Libraries were prepared through 5' RACE. Sequencing used an Illumina HiSeq 2000. A universal primer binding site was introduced by template switching, and a unique molecular identifier was present in the final cDNA, enabling accurate counting of TCR cDNA molecules. Specific primers in the conserved constant-segment region were used to synthesize first-strand cDNA for TCR alpha and beta chains. Each cDNA library was double barcoded, with a SMART-Mk sample barcode plus Illumina barcodes, to control for contamination. TruSeq adapter sequences along with Illumina sample barcodes were introduced in two successive PCR steps. The TCR alpha and beta cDNA libraries were sequenced on the Illumina HiSeq platform using custom primers. Regarding the original processing steps: MiGEC processed the raw reads to extract unique molecular identifiers, while MiXCR was used to determine the CDR3 positions. For each individual, recombination models were inferred using an EM algorithm with the repgenHMM and IGoR tools. Shared clonotype analysis was performed with the tcR package in R, normalizing sharing by the product of cloneset sizes. To study raw recombination free of thymic and clonal selection effects, out-of-frame nonproductive sequences were analyzed. TCRdb cleaned the public reads at Q25 with fastp, built clones with MiXCR and kept in-frame beta chains. Rows matching on CDR3 protein sequence are summarized as one entry with the most common DNA and genes. For this entry, the V and J calls and clone size follow TCRdb and not the study's own pipeline. This sample comprises about 550,000 distinct CDR3 sequences, around 20% of them detected only once. Jointly, the top ten make up 0.48% of the sample.

A remark on this clonotype: It lacks a known antigen. Base qualities are not provided; no much larger clone lies one nucleotide away.

Only healthy Caucasian donors were included. Three pairs of female monozygotic twins, all aged roughly 18 to 29 years, made up the twin cohort. CD4+ and CD8+ T cell populations were isolated with positive isolation kits from Invitrogen. From a lookup of the germline V gene, CDR1 and CDR2 are MNHEY and SVGAGI. The CDR3 runs 12 amino acids, cysteine and phenylalanine included. Only CDR3 DNA remains: 36 bases, in frame from the first base. Trimming at the junction amounts to 3 bases on V and 8 bases on J, and the germline ends lie 10 bases apart. This sample was also put to use in a study of yellow fever vaccine responses in identical twins. Per that second paper: The T cell response to vaccination in identical twins was reported by the authors to appear partly convergent and partly personalized. The study precisely tracked vaccine-responding T cell clones in identical twins.

The source of this sequence is a woman younger than 35 in good health. Specimen: CD4+ T cells sorted from blood. The chain uses TRBV6-5 and TRBJ1-2, with TRBD1 as a weak D call on 6 bases. The CDR3 is CASSYGGRGYTF. The DNA is as follows: TGTGCCAGCAGTTATGGGGGCCGGGGCTACACCTTC.